This paragraph reports one TCR beta chain. CDR1 SGHDN and CDR2 FVKESK come from the germline V gene. Trimming took off 3 bases at V and 1 base at J, with 17 bases between the two ends. The CDR3 is made up of 17 amino acids. TCRdb fed the 5' RACE reads into MiXCR, producing one record per CDR3 protein. The repertoire holds 550,000 to 750,000 distinct CDR3 sequences, approximately 13% seen once, with 11% to 15% in the top ten. The data were obtained in a study of T cells after yellow fever vaccination. The sequence came from a man aged 30 to 39 who received the YFV17D yellow fever vaccine. The J gene is TRBJ2-3, the V gene TRBV14, with D possibly TRBD2 on 6 matching bases. Sequencing used PBMCs, obtained on the day of the yellow fever booster vaccination. The CDR3 nucleotides read TGTGCCAGCAGCCATTATTGGGCCGGGGGAGGCACAGATACGCAGTATTTT. Its translation: CASSHYWAGGGTDTQYF.